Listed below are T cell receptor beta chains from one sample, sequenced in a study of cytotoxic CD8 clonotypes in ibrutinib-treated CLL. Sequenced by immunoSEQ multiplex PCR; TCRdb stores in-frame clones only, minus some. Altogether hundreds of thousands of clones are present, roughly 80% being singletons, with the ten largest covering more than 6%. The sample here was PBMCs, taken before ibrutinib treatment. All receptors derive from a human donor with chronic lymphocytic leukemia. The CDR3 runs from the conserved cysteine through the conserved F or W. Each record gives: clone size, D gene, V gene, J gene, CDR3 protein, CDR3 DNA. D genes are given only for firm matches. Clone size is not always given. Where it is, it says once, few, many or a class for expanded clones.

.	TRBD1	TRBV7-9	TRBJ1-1	CASSPYWTGGGKNTEAFF	TGTGCCAGCAGCCCCTATTGGACAGGGGGCGGAAAGAACACTGAAGCTTTCTTT
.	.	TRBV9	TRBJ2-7	CASSGGHHSYEQYF	TGTGCCAGCAGTGGCGGACACCACTCCTACGAGCAGTACTTC
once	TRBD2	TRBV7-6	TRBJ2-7	CASSRLSGRAGEQYF	TGTGCCAGCAGCCGACTTAGCGGGAGGGCCGGTGAGCAGTACTTC
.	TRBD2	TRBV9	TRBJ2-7	CASSVGGRGHEQYF	TGTGCCAGCAGCGTCGGCGGGAGAGGTCACGAGCAGTACTTC
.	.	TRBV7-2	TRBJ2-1	CASSLWRGTYNEQFF	TGTGCCAGCAGCTTATGGCGGGGAACCTACAATGAGCAGTTCTTC
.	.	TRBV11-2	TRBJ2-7	CASSLALGRGYEQYF	TGTGCCAGCAGCTTAGCCCTGGGTAGGGGCTACGAGCAGTACTTC
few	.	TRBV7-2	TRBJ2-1	CASSFFFGLRVNEQFF	TGTGCCAGCAGCTTCTTTTTCGGTCTCAGGGTCAATGAGCAGTTCTTC
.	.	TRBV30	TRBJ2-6	CAWTRLSGANVLTF	TGTGCCTGGACCCGACTTTCTGGGGCCAACGTCCTGACTTTC
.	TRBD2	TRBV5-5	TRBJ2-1	CASSLEAGGNYNEQFF	TGTGCCAGCAGCTTGGAGGCGGGAGGCAACTACAATGAGCAGTTCTTC
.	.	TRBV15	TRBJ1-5	CATSRVRSAGNQPQHF	TGTGCCACCAGCAGAGTCCGTTCGGCTGGCAATCAGCCCCAGCATTTT
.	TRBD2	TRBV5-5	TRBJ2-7	CASSLVGTWLAGISYEQYF	TGTGCCAGCAGCTTGGTCGGGACTTGGCTAGCGGGAATCTCCTACGAGCAGTACTTC
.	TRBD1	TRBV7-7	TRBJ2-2	CASSMGQGYTGELFF	TGTGCCAGCAGCATGGGACAGGGGTACACCGGGGAGCTGTTTTTT
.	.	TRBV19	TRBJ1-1	CASSIGAIEAFF	TGTGCCAGCTCGATCGGGGCGATTGAAGCTTTCTTT
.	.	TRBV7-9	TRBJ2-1	CASSLGSGPYNEQFF	TGTGCCAGCAGCTTAGGGTCGGGGCCTTACAATGAGCAGTTCTTC
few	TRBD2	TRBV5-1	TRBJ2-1	CASTTSGYNEQFF	TGCGCCAGCACGACTAGCGGATACAATGAGCAGTTCTTC
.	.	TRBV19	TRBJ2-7	CASSITGSAEQYF	TGTGCCAGTAGTATTACAGGCTCAGCCGAGCAGTACTTC
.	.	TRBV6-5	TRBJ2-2	CASSSRTTGELFF	TGTGCCAGCAGTTCCCGGACCACCGGGGAGCTGTTTTTT
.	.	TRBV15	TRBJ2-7	CATSRDMDRNEQYF	TGTGCCACCAGCAGAGACATGGACAGAAACGAGCAGTACTTC
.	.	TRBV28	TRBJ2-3	CASSLGSRGTGTDTQYF	TGTGCCAGCAGTTTAGGAAGTCGGGGGACAGGCACAGATACGCAGTATTTT
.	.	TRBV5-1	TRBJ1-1	CASSSQENTEAFF	TGCGCCAGCAGCTCACAGGAGAACACTGAAGCTTTCTTT
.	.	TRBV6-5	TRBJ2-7	CASSGGPYEQYF	TGTGCCAGCAGTGGGGGGCCCTACGAGCAGTACTTC
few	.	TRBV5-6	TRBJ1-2	CASSYRDRINYGYTF	TGTGCCAGCAGCTATCGTGACAGGATTAACTATGGCTACACCTTC
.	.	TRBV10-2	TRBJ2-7	CASRGGGSYEQYF	TGCGCCAGCAGGGGTGGCGGATCCTACGAGCAGTACTTC
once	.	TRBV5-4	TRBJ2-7	CASSLGWGSYEQYF	TGTGCCAGCAGCTTGGGATGGGGGTCCTACGAGCAGTACTTC
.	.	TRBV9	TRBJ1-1	CASSGTTSTTEAFF	TGTGCCAGCAGCGGAACCACTAGTACCACTGAAGCTTTCTTT
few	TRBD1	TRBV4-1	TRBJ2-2	CASSQESLQGAIAGELFF	TGCGCCAGCAGCCAAGAATCGTTACAGGGGGCGATAGCCGGGGAGCTGTTTTTT
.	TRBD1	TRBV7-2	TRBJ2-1	CASSLTGSSLSYNEQFF	TGTGCCAGCAGCTTGACAGGGTCCTCCCTTTCCTACAATGAGCAGTTCTTC
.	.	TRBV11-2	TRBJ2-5	CASSFRPVRGETQYF	TGTGCCAGCAGCTTCCGTCCAGTTAGGGGAGAGACCCAGTACTTC
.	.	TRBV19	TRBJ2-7	CASRTGKSYEQYF	TGTGCCAGTAGAACTGGAAAGAGCTACGAGCAGTACTTC
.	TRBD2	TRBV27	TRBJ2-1	CASSLSLAGNEQFF	TGTGCCAGCAGTTTATCGCTAGCGGGAAATGAGCAGTTCTTC
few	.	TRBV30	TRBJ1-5	CAWSHGSRTLPNQPQHF	TGTGCCTGGAGTCATGGTAGCAGGACTCTTCCCAATCAGCCCCAGCATTTT
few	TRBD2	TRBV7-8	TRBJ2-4	CASMRIAREGIQYF	TGTGCCAGCATGAGAATAGCTCGGGAGGGCATTCAGTACTTC
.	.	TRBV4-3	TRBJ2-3	CASSLKPAGAAAGGQYF	TGCGCCAGCAGCCTTAAGCCAGCCGGGGCCGCCGCTGGTGGGCAGTATTTT